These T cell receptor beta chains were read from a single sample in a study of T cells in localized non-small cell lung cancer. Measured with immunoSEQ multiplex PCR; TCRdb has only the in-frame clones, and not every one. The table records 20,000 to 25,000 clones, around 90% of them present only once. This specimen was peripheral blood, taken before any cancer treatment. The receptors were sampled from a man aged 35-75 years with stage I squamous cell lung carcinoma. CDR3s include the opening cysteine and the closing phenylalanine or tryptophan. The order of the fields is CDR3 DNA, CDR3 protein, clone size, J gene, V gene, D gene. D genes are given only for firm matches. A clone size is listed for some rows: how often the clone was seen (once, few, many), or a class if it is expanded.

TGTGCCAGCAGCCCTTCCGGGGTTAGGTACGAGCAGTACTTC | CASSPSGVRYEQYF | . | TRBJ2-7 | TRBV5-6 | .
TGTGCCAGCAGTTCAGGAATTGGGGGTTCACCCCTCCACTTT | CASSSGIGGSPLHF | . | TRBJ1-6 | TRBV6-5 | .
TGTGCCATCAGTGAGCCTCGGAACACTGAAGCTTTCTTT | CAISEPRNTEAFF | . | TRBJ1-1 | TRBV10-3 | .
TGTGCCAGCAGCTTAGCGGCACTAGCGGGGGGGCCGGATACGCAGTATTTT | CASSLAALAGGPDTQYF | . | TRBJ2-3 | TRBV7-9 | TRBD2
TGCGCCAGCAGCCAAGTCGACAGGGCCTACAATGAGCAGTTCTTC | CASSQVDRAYNEQFF | . | TRBJ2-1 | TRBV4-1 | TRBD1
TGCGCCAGCAGCCACGGACAGGGGTCCTTCTTCGGGCTGGAAACTGAAGCTTTCTTT | CASSHGQGSFFGLETEAFF | . | TRBJ1-1 | TRBV4-1 | TRBD1
TGCGCCAGCAGTGTGCGCCCAGGGGGTGTAAATGAGCAGTTCTTC | CASSVRPGGVNEQFF | . | TRBJ2-1 | TRBV10-2 | TRBD1
TGTGCCAGCAGTGAAGGATTTAACCTCTCTGGAAACACCATATATTTT | CASSEGFNLSGNTIYF | once | TRBJ1-3 | TRBV6-1 | .
TGTGCCAGCGGACTAGGCGTCACTGAAGCTTTCTTT | CASGLGVTEAFF | . | TRBJ1-1 | TRBV6-6 | .
TGTGCCAGCAGCTTGGCGGGGGTCAACACCATATATTTT | CASSLAGVNTIYF | once | TRBJ1-3 | TRBV5-8 | .
TGCGCCAGCAACTGGGACACGGTGAACACTGAAGCTTTCTTT | CASNWDTVNTEAFF | . | TRBJ1-1 | TRBV5-1 | .
TGTGCCAGCAGTGGGGGTACGGCTAACTATGGCTACACCTTC | CASSGGTANYGYTF | few | TRBJ1-2 | TRBV25-1 | .
TGCGCCAGCAGCATGGGAGGGGACGGGTACGAGCAGTACTTC | CASSMGGDGYEQYF | . | TRBJ2-7 | TRBV5-1 | TRBD2
TGTGCCAGCAGCTTGGCGGGGGGAGGGCCCCAGCATTTT | CASSLAGGGPQHF | . | TRBJ1-5 | TRBV5-6 | .
TGCGCCAGCAGCCAAGATCAAAGCGGGGGGGCTTACGAGCAGTACTTC | CASSQDQSGGAYEQYF | . | TRBJ2-7 | TRBV4-1 | TRBD2
TGTGCCAGCACCCGGGGGGAGAATAATGAAAAACTGTTTTTT | CASTRGENNEKLFF | . | TRBJ1-4 | TRBV7-9 | .
TGCGCCAGCAGCCCTGGAAGGGACACCCGAAGAGACGAGCAGTACTTC | CASSPGRDTRRDEQYF | . | TRBJ2-7 | TRBV5-1 | .
TGCGCCAGCAGCCCGGGACAGGGTAGCACTGAAGCTTTCTTT | CASSPGQGSTEAFF | . | TRBJ1-1 | TRBV5-1 | TRBD1
TGTGCCAGCAGTTCCTCGGGGGGGCGGTCGGACGAGCAGTACTTC | CASSSSGGRSDEQYF | . | TRBJ2-7 | TRBV6-9 | TRBD2
TGTGCCAGCAGGGCGGGACAACCCTCATATGGCTACACCTTC | CASRAGQPSYGYTF | . | TRBJ1-2 | TRBV2 | .
TGTGCCAGCAGCTTAGTTGTGAACACTGAAGCTTTCTTT | CASSLVVNTEAFF | . | TRBJ1-1 | TRBV11-2 | .
TGTGCCAGCAGTTTGAGGGGACATGGTAGCAATCAGCCCCAGCATTTT | CASSLRGHGSNQPQHF | . | TRBJ1-5 | TRBV28 | .
TGTGCCAGCACCGGGGGGAGGAACACTGAAGCTTTCTTT | CASTGGRNTEAFF | . | TRBJ1-1 | TRBV7-9 | .